This passage covers 15 T cell receptor beta chains from one sample sequenced in a study of blood T cell repertoires in COVID-19. The data were produced by immunoSEQ multiplex PCR, yet TCRdb's version contains in-frame clones alone and is incomplete. The sample consists of approximately 210,000 clones, 80% to 90% of them appearing once. The sample taken for sequencing was peripheral blood. These TCRs come from a woman aged 80 or older with COVID-19, enrolled during active disease.

The chain recombines TRBV5-1 with TRBJ2-3, with a tentative D call TRBD2 (5 bases). Germline CDR1 and CDR2: SGHRS and YFSETQ. Trimming removed 2 bases from V and 3 bases from J, with 13 bases in between. The CDR3 length is 15 residues. Here the CDR3 DNA reads TGCGCCAGCAGCTTAGGACTTTTTGAAACAGATACGCAGTATTTT. Translation gives CASSLGLFETDTQYF.

The V call is TRBV29-1, the J call TRBJ2-7, with D maybe TRBD1 (6 bases). Germline CDR1 is SQVTM and CDR2 is ANQGSEA. The CDR3 covers 11 residues. CDR3 DNA sequence: TGCCCAATCCAGGGGACCTACGAGCAGTACGTC. This sequence encodes CPIQGTYEQYV.

V and J are TRBV19 and TRBJ2-3; 10 positions agree with TRBD1. The V and J ends lost 3 bases and 6 bases, in that order; junction bases with no gene match: 6. Germline CDR1 is LNHDA and CDR2 is SQIVND (reference sequence). This CDR3 is built from 15 residues. The CDR3: CASSMRQGAADTQYF. CDR3 sequence (DNA): TGTGCCAGTAGTATGAGACAGGGGGCAGCGGATACGCAGTATTTT.

The chain joins TRBV19 to TRBJ1-5, with TRBD1 identical over 7 bases. The CDR3 loop spans 15 amino acids. CDR1 and CDR2 from the germline V gene are LNHDA and SQIVND (reference sequence). With V trimmed by 3 bases and J by 4 bases, 6 bases remained unmatched. Here the CDR3 reads CASSIAGTANQPQHF. CDR3 bases: TGTGCCAGTAGTATCGCCGGGACAGCTAATCAGCCCCAGCATTTT.

This chain's CDR3 is CSVQGAVSYNEQFF. DNA of the CDR3: TGCAGCGTACAGGGGGCTGTTAGTTACAATGAGCAGTTCTTC. This chain joins TRBV29-1 and TRBJ2-1, with 9 bases aligning to TRBD1. The ends lost 6 bases at V and 4 bases at J; junction bases unmatched: 7. The CDR3 has 14 residues. Germline V CDR1 and CDR2: SQVTM, ANQGSEA.

This chain uses TRBV30 with TRBJ1-2, with a tentative D call TRBD1 (5 bases). Germline V gives CDR1 GTSNPN, CDR2 SVGIG (reference sequence). The CDR3 loop spans 12 amino acids. V was clipped by 5 bases and J by 4 bases, with 11 bases between them. The CDR3 nucleotides are TGTGCCTGGGGGGGGGACTTCTATGGCTACACCTTC. Protein product: CAWGGDFYGYTF.

This clone has only a few counts. The chain uses TRBV7-2 and TRBJ1-6; a weak D match, TRBD1 (6 bases). Germline V gene sequence: CDR1 SGHTA, CDR2 FQGNSA. This CDR3 spans 14 amino acids. V lost 5 bases, J lost 7 bases, and 12 bases lay in between. CDR3 loop: CASSPGVWNSPLHF. In DNA, the CDR3 is TGTGCCAGCAGCCCAGGGGTGTGGAATTCACCCCTCCACTTT.

The chain joins TRBV4-3 to TRBJ1-2; 9 bases line up with TRBD1. The CDR3 consists of 15 residues. V lost 0 bases to trimming and J lost 4 bases; unmatched junction nucleotides: 3. CDR1 and CDR2 from the germline V gene are LGHNA and YSLEER. The CDR3 DNA reads TGCGCCAGCAGCCAAGATGGGACAGGGTTCTATGGCTACACCTTC. Residues: CASSQDGTGFYGYTF.

The chain carries TRBV28 and TRBJ1-2; tentative D call: TRBD1 (5 bases). V lost 3 bases and J 5 bases, leaving 10 bases between the germline ends. Germline V lookup: CDR1 MDHEN, CDR2 SYDVKM. CDR3 size: 13 residues. The chain's CDR3 is CASSFSGRYGYTF. DNA of the CDR3: TGTGCCAGCAGTTTCTCAGGGAGGTATGGCTACACCTTC.

This rearrangement joins TRBV3-1 (or the pseudogene TRBV3-2) to TRBJ1-4; 7 bases are shared with TRBD1. Germline assignment: CDR1 LGHDT and CDR2 YNNKEL (reference sequence). This CDR3 contains 13 residues. The trim removed 3 bases at V and 6 bases at J, leaving 1 base unmatched. CDR3 DNA: TGTGCCAGCAGCCATGGACAGGATGAAAAACTGTTTTTT. The encoded protein is CASSHGQDEKLFF.

The V call is TRBV7-2, the J call TRBJ1-2, with D maybe TRBD1 (6 bases). This CDR3 has 14 amino acids. The germline gives CDR1 SGHTA, CDR2 FQGNSA. Trimming removed 1 base from V and 4 bases from J, with 10 bases in between. This CDR3 reads CASSLVETGYGYTF. The CDR3, as DNA: TGTGCCAGCAGCTTAGTCGAGACAGGCTATGGCTACACCTTC.

The chain couples TRBV19 to TRBJ1-2, with D maybe TRBD1 (6 bases). Trimming took 3 bases from V and 8 from J, leaving 19 bases between them. The germline CDR1 and CDR2 sequences are LNHDA and SQIVND (reference sequence). The CDR3 has 15 residues. Written as DNA, the CDR3 is TGTGCCAGTAGTATGGGGAGACAGGAAGGGGGAGGCTACACCTTC. It yields the protein CASSMGRQEGGGYTF.

The chain couples TRBV28 to TRBJ2-7; the match to TRBD2 covers 8 bases. The CDR3 is 15 residues long. Germline V gives CDR1 MDHEN, CDR2 SYDVKM. The J segment lost 3 bases and the V segment lost 6 bases, leaving 10 bases of the junction unmatched. The CDR3 is CASSASGSGGYEQYV. CDR3 bases: TGTGCCAGCAGCGCTTCGGGGAGCGGGGGCTACGAGCAGTACGTC.

The chain uses TRBV2 and TRBJ2-5; D is ambiguous. This CDR3 has 10 residues. Germline loops: CDR1 SNHLY, CDR2 FYNNEI. The germline V and J ends were trimmed by 9 bases and 3 bases, with 5 bases remaining between them. The CDR3 reads CASLKETQYF. In nucleotides, the CDR3 is TGTGCCAGTCTTAAAGAGACCCAGTACTTC.

V usage is TRBV5-4 and J usage is TRBJ1-2; tentatively, D is TRBD1 (6 bases). V was trimmed by 2 bases and J by 0 bases, leaving 17 bases between them. The CDR3 extends over 17 amino acids. Germline V gene data show CDR1 as SGHNT and CDR2 as YYREEE (reference sequence). CDR3 protein: CASSFPLGRGTNYGYTF. In DNA, the CDR3 is TGTGCCAGCAGCTTCCCACTTGGCAGGGGTACTAACTATGGCTACACCTTC.